These T cell receptor beta chains were read from a single sample in a study of T-cell reconstitution after alpha-beta-depleted transplantation in children. One entry per CDR3 protein results from TCRdb running MiXCR on the PCR reads. In the table there are fewer than 750,000 distinct CDR3 sequences, about 21% of which are singletons. The sequences come from PBMCs, mostly from graft donor cells, collected 360 days after TCRalphabeta/CD19-depleted stem cell transplant. These receptors were collected from a boy less than two years old who had a stem cell transplant for acute myeloid leukemia, so the T cells may come from the graft donor. Each CDR3 is given with its conserved first and last residue. D genes are given only for firm matches. Rows give clone size only sometimes, using once, few, many, or a class for an expanded clone.

TRBD2 | TRBJ2-5 | few | TRBV20-1 | TGCAGTGCTAGAGGAGGTAGCGGGGGAAGTCGAGAGACCCAGTACTTC | CSARGGSGGSRETQYF
NA | TRBJ2-5 | NA | TRBV20-1 | TGCAGTGCTAGAGATCCCCAGGGTCCACAAGAGACCCAGTACTTC | CSARDPQGPQETQYF
NA | TRBJ2-5 | many | TRBV20-1 | TGCAGTGCCCGAGACCCGTATCAAGAGACCCAGTACTTC | CSARDPYQETQYF
TRBD1 | TRBJ1-1 | NA | TRBV4-3 | TGCGCCAGCAGCCAGACTGGGACAGGATGGTCAGCTTTCTTT | CASSQTGTGWSAFF
TRBD1 | TRBJ2-7 | many | TRBV3-1 | TGTGCCAGCAGCCGGACAGGGAAACCCTACGAGCAGTACTTC | CASSRTGKPYEQYF
TRBD1 | TRBJ2-1 | many | TRBV29-1 | TGCAGCGTTGGGAGGGGACAGGGATACAATGAGCAGTTCTTC | CSVGRGQGYNEQFF
TRBD2 | TRBJ2-7 | many | TRBV18 | TGTGCCAGCTCACCACCGAATCCTAGCGGGGGGGTCTACGAGCAGTACTTC | CASSPPNPSGGVYEQYF
NA | TRBJ2-5 | NA | TRBV27 | TGTGCCAGCAGTTTAGGTTTTCTGAGGACCCAGTACTTC | CASSLGFLRTQYF
TRBD1 | TRBJ2-1 | few | TRBV3-1 | TGTGCCAGCAGCCAAGGGGAAGGGTCCCCAGGGGGCAATGAGCAGTTCTTC | CASSQGEGSPGGNEQFF
NA | TRBJ1-1 | many | TRBV29-1 | TGCAGCGTTGAAGGGCTCACGAACACTGAAGCTTTCTTT | CSVEGLTNTEAFF